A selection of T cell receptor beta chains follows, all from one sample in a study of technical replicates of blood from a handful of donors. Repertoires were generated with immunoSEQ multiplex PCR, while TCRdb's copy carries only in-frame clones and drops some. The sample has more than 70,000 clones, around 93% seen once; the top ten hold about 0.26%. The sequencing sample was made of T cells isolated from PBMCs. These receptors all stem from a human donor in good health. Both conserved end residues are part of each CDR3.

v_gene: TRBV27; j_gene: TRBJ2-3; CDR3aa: CASSLFRGDDTQYF
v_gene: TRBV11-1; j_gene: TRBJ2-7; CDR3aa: CASSPQGRIYEQYF
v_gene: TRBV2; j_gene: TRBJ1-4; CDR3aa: CASTGGTNEKLFF
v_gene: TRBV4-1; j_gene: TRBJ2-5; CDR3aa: CASSQTGHQETQYF
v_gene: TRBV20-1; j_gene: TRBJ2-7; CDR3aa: CSARRSYEQYF
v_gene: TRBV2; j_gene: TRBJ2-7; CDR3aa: CASSEYYEQYF
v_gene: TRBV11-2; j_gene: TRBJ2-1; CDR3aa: CASSLTPSIYEQFF
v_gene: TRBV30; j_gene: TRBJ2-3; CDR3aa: CAWSTHGTQYF
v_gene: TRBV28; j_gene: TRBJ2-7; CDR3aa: CASSFPTSGNREQYF
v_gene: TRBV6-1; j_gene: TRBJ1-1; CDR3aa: CASSEPREANTEAFF
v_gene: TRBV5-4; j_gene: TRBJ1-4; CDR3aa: CASNAQGAESEKLFF
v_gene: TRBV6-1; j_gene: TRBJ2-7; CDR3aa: CASSDYQYEQYF
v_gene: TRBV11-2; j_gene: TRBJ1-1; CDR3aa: CASSFLLLSMNTEAFF
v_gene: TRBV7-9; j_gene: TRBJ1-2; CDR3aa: CASSKGISGRGDGYTF
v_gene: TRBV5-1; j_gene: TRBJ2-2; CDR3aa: CASSRPGGPGELFF
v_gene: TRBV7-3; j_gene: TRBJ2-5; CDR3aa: CASSTGTSGVGETQYF
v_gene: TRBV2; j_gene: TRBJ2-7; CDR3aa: CASVPGQGRGHEQYF
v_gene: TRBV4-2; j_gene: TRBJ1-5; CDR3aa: CASSQETDSNQPQHF
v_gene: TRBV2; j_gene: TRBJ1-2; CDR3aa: CASSGRQGGYTF
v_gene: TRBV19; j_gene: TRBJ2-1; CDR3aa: CASNSAMYNEQFF
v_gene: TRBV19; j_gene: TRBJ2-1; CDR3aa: CASKRTTSYNEQFF
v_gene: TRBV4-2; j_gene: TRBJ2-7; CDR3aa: CASSQGGTGYEQYF
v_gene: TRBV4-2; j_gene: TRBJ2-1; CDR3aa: CASSQGKEARQVF
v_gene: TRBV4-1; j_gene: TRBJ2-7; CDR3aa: CASSQQGQQGFPDEQYF
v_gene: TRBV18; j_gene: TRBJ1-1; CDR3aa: CASSLDRWGTEAFF
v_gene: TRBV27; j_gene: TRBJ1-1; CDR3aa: CASRLQGAGTEAFF
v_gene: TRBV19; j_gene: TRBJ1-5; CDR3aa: CASSKAGTGGVGGNQPQHF
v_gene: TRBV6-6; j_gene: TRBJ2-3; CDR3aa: CASSLTQRGGPDTQYF
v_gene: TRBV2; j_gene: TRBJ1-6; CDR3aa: CASGGNSPLHF
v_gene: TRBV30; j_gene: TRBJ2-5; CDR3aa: CAWSVVLAGGETQYF
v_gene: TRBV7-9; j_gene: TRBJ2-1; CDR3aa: CASSLGSGSYNEQFF
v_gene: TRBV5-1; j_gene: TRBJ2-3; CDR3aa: CASRMTGGTDTQYF
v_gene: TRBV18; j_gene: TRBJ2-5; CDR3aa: CASSLQGWGETQYF
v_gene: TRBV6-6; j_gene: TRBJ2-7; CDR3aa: CASTRHGSYEQYF
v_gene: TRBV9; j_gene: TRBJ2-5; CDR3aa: CASSTYGGQETQYF
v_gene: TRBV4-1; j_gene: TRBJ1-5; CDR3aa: CASSQGGVPQHF
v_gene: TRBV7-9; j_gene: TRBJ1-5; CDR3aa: CASSLRLTGLTQPQHF
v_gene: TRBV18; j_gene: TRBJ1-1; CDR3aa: CASSTGNTEAFF
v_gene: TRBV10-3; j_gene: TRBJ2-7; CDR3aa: CAISGGLAGGLYEQYF
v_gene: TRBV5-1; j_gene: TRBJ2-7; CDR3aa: CASSLVSPLAGVGPTYEQYF
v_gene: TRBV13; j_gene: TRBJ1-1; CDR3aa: CASGHLNTEAFF